The sample holds a few counts of the clone carrying this T cell receptor beta chain. The antigen remains unidentified. The sample is drawn from a study of T cells in Graves' hyperthyroidism and ophthalmopathy. Study conclusions and caveats: Model predictions of ophthalmopathy came a median approximately seven months before onset. By a 13 V-J model, ophthalmopathy was set apart from stable hyperthyroidism.

It was uncontrolled infection, other autoimmune disease, pregnancy or lactation that excluded patients. Fresh peripheral blood, 10 ml, was the source of the PBMCs. Template material for amplifying TCR beta CDR3 regions consisted of RNA transcripts. The HTBI primer set was used in a first-round RT-PCR of the TCR CDR3. One entry per CDR3 protein results from TCRdb running MiXCR on the multiplex PCR reads. This sample has hundreds of thousands of distinct CDR3 sequences, with around 20% found just once. The CDR3 covers 12 residues. With 0 bases removed from V and 9 bases from J, the gap between germline ends came to 6 bases. Germline V gene data show CDR1 as DFQATT and CDR2 as SNEGSKA (reference sequence).

This sequence originates from a man aged 30-40 years with Graves' ophthalmopathy. The sequencing sample was made of blood. The V call is TRBV20-1, the J call TRBJ1-6; D not certain. As DNA, the CDR3 is TGCAGTGCTAGAGACGGGGTTTCACCCCTCCACTTT. Protein: CSARDGVSPLHF.